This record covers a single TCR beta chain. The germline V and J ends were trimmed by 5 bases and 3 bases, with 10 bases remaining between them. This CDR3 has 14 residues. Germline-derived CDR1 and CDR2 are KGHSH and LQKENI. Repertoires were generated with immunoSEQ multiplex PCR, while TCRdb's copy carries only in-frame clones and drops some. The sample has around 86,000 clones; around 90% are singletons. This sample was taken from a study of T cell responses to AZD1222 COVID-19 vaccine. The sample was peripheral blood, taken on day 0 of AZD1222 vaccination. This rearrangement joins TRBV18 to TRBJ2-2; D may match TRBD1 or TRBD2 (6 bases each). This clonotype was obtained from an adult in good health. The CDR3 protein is CASSAGQYTGELFF. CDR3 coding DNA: TGTGCCAGCTCAGCGGGACAATACACCGGGGAGCTGTTTTTT.